This T cell receptor (beta chain) was obtained from a study of T cell responses to AZD1222 COVID-19 vaccine. The study, taken as a whole, reports: There were vaccine-associated CD4 TCRs across spike, dominant at 160-218 and 743-854.

TCRdb's copy holds only in-frame clones and misses some; the assay was immunoSEQ multiplex PCR. The sample has about 97,000 clones; 70% to 90% are singletons. Note on this clone: What it binds is unknown.

Trimming stripped 0 bases from V and 4 bases from J, with 15 bases between. This CDR3 is built from 16 residues. Looked up from germline, CDR1 is LGHNT and CDR2 is FRNRAP. This chain connects TRBV12-5 to TRBJ1-1, with TRBD1 as a possible D gene (5 bases). The source material was peripheral blood, sampled on day 0 of AZD1222 vaccination. The sequence came from an adult in good health. The CDR3 DNA follows: TGTGCTAGTGGTTTGGTACTGGGGGAGGTTATCACTGAAGCTTTCTTT. Translated: CASGLVLGEVITEAFF.